These 7 T cell receptor beta chains share one sample of origin, sequenced in a study of regulatory T cells in long-lasting Graves disease. Assembly of TCR beta libraries relied on iRepertoire HTBI primers together with Arm-PCR of CDR3 regions. TCRdb re-analysed the multiplex PCR reads in MiXCR, keeping a single row per CDR3 protein. The repertoire has about 560,000 distinct CDR3 sequences, 15% to 20% of them found once; the top ten carry about 12%. As to time point: newly diagnosed GD, antithyroid drugs for less than 3 months. Isolated PBMC RNA provided the starting material for the TCR library. This sample also appeared in a second study, on T cells in Graves' hyperthyroidism and ophthalmopathy.

Sample: peripheral blood mononuclear cells (PBMCs), taken at new diagnosis, from a patient treated with antithyroid drugs. Every receptor here comes from a man aged 18 to 30 with Graves disease.

The V gene is TRBV7-3, the J gene TRBJ1-1; 11 bases fit TRBD1. Per germline, CDR1 SGHTA and CDR2 FQGTGA. This CDR3 comprises 19 residues. The V and J ends lost 5 bases and 1 base, in that order; junction bases with no gene match: 15. The CDR3 protein is CASSHCRTGGLRTNTEAFF. The CDR3 DNA is TGTGCCAGCAGCCACTGCAGGACAGGGGGCCTCCGGACGAACACTGAAGCTTTCTTT.

This clonotype was counted only a few times. The chain carries TRBV9 and TRBJ2-3; 9 bases map to TRBD2. Trimming at V came to 2 bases and at J to 4 bases, leaving 5 bases not matched to a gene. This CDR3 spans 15 amino acids. Germline CDR1 is SGDLS and CDR2 is YYNGEE. This CDR3 is CASSVASGTSDTQYF. The CDR3 DNA is TGTGCCAGCAGCGTCGCTAGCGGGACATCAGATACGCAGTATTTT.

This clonotype was detected many times. V gene TRBV2 combines with J gene TRBJ1-2; D is undetermined. Deletions cut 3 bases from V and 10 bases from J, with 12 bases between. From germline, CDR1 is SNHLY and CDR2 FYNNEI. CDR3 length: 12 residues. The CDR3 DNA follows: TGTGCCAGCAGTGACGGCGGCTTTGCCTACACCTTC. Protein: CASSDGGFAYTF.

This clonotype was detected once. The chain has TRBV27 and TRBJ1-1; no clear D gene. Germline V lookup: CDR1 MNHEY, CDR2 SMNVEV (reference sequence). V lost 0 bases, J lost 7 bases, and 12 bases lay in between. CDR3 length equals 14 residues. CDR3 in amino acids: CASSLSGGGHEAFF. CDR3 DNA: TGTGCCAGCAGTTTATCGGGTGGTGGGCATGAAGCTTTCTTT.

This clonotype was recorded at least ten times. The chain couples TRBV5-5 to TRBJ1-5; TRBD1 might be the D (5 bases). This CDR3 contains 13 residues. The V end lost 10 bases, the J end lost 5 bases, and 16 bases lay between the germline ends. Germline-derived CDR1 and CDR2 are SGHKS and YYEKEE (reference sequence). This chain's CDR3 is CARGGSSDQPQHF. In DNA, the CDR3 is TGTGCCCGGGGCGGGTCCTCAGATCAGCCCCAGCATTTT.

In this sample, this clonotype turned up a few times. The chain employs TRBV2 and TRBJ1-6; D is unresolved. The CDR3 runs to 14 residues. Germline CDR1 SNHLY, CDR2 FYNNEI. V lost 8 bases to trimming and J lost 7 bases, with 15 bases between them. CDR3 region: CASRMGLGNSPLHF. In nucleotides, the CDR3 is TGTGCCAGCCGAATGGGCCTGGGAAATTCACCCCTCCACTTT.

As for this clonotype: One end of the junction fails to match germline, which may point to a read error. CDR3 amino acids: CAWRLAGGNERFF. For the CDR3, the DNA is TGTGCCTGGAGACTAGCGGGAGGTAATGAGCGGTTCTTC. This chain uses TRBV30 with TRBJ2-1, with TRBD2 matching 12 bases. Germline V gene data show CDR1 as GTSNPN and CDR2 as SVGIG (reference sequence). This CDR3 spans 13 amino acids.